The TCR beta chain under discussion was sequenced for a study of cytomegalovirus exposure and HLA in healthy donors. Each donor was nominally healthy when sampled (though unrecorded immune exposures were likely). The PCR had 60 Vbeta and 13 Jbeta primers. The assay was immunoSEQ multiplex PCR, and TCRdb's table has in-frame clones only and misses some. This table holds roughly 200,000 clones, 77% found once. Trimming removed 1 base from V and 1 base from J, with 19 bases in between. The CDR3 has 18 residues. The germline V gene has CDR1 LNHDA and CDR2 SQIVND (reference sequence). As to this clone: What it binds is unknown.

Regarding the study as a whole: Earlier analysis found most TCR beta V segments productive about 87% or about 30% of the time.

The rearrangement uses TRBV19 and TRBJ1-2; D remains ambiguous. The sequencing input was PBMCs. This clonotype was obtained from a woman aged 60-75 years in good health and CMV-seropositive. The CDR3 DNA follows: TGTGCCAGTAGTATAGGCAAGCGGACCGTTTTTGTTAACTATGGCTACACCTTC. Translated: CASSIGKRTVFVNYGYTF.